This passage covers 19 T cell receptor beta chains from one sample sequenced in a study of T cell responses to AZD1222 COVID-19 vaccine. Sequenced by immunoSEQ multiplex PCR; TCRdb stores in-frame clones only, minus some. The profile shows 75,000 or so clones, more than 85% of them singletons. Specimen: peripheral blood, collected 28 days after the second AZD1222 dose. These receptors were obtained from an adult who received the AZD1222 COVID-19 vaccine.

The chain uses TRBV6-5 and TRBJ1-4; D not resolved. The CDR3 is 15 amino acids. In germline, CDR1 is MNHEY, CDR2 SVGAGI. V gave up 4 bases and J gave up 3 bases, with 12 bases separating them. Here the CDR3 reads CASSSTREPNEKLFF. In nucleotides, the CDR3 is TGTGCCAGCAGTTCCACCCGAGAACCTAATGAAAAACTGTTTTTT.

The chain is built from TRBV27 and TRBJ2-7; 15 bases are shared with TRBD2. V lost 8 bases to trimming and J lost 0 bases; unmatched junction nucleotides: 5. The CDR3 loop spans 16 amino acids. Per germline, CDR1 MNHEY and CDR2 SMNVEV (reference sequence). The CDR3 DNA follows: TGTGCCAGCGGGGGACTAGCGGGAGGACACTCCTACGAGCAGTACTTC. Amino acids: CASGGLAGGHSYEQYF.

This chain connects TRBV5-1 to TRBJ2-5; 12 bases align to TRBD2. This CDR3 contains 16 residues. The trim removed 0 bases at V and 4 bases at J, leaving 4 bases unmatched. Per germline, CDR1 SGHRS and CDR2 YFSETQ. CDR3 loop: CASSLAPSGRGETQYF. The CDR3 DNA is TGCGCCAGCAGCTTGGCCCCTAGCGGGAGGGGAGAGACCCAGTACTTC.

The rearrangement links TRBV12-5 to TRBJ1-2, with 7 nucleotides matching TRBD1. This CDR3 is 13 amino acids long. V trimming: 4 bases; J trimming: 8 bases; junction bases outside the gene matches: 7. CDR1 LGHNT and CDR2 FRNRAP come from the germline V gene. CDR3 amino acids: CASGSPGGWGYTF. The CDR3 nucleotides read TGTGCTAGTGGTTCGCCAGGGGGTTGGGGCTACACCTTC.

The V gene is TRBV7-2, the J gene TRBJ2-7; 10 bases map to TRBD2. The trim removed 4 bases at V and 5 bases at J, leaving 14 bases unmatched. The germline CDR1 and CDR2 sequences are SGHTA and FQGNSA. The length of the CDR3 is 17 residues. The chain's CDR3 is CASSSPLLAGGFNEQYF. The CDR3 DNA follows: TGTGCCAGCAGCTCCCCCCTTTTAGCGGGAGGCTTCAACGAGCAGTACTTC.

This clone was seen once. The V gene is TRBV3-1 (or the pseudogene TRBV3-2), the J gene TRBJ1-6, with D maybe TRBD1 (6 bases). CDR1 is LGHDT and CDR2 is YNNKEL in the germline V gene (reference sequence). The length of the CDR3 is 14 residues. V dropped 2 bases and J dropped 7 bases, with 9 bases sitting between them. The CDR3 sequence is CASSQRTVNSPLHF. In DNA, the CDR3 is TGTGCCAGCAGCCAAAGGACAGTCAATTCACCCCTCCACTTT.

This chain links TRBV6-5 with TRBJ2-7; D gene uncertain. Trimming shortened V by 5 bases and J by 4 bases, and 12 bases separated the two germline ends. The CDR3 length is 13 residues. CDR1 MNHEY and CDR2 SVGAGI come from the germline V gene. CDR3: CASSRTETYEQYF. DNA of the CDR3: TGTGCCAGCAGTAGGACGGAGACTTACGAGCAGTACTTC.

This sequence joins TRBV7-9 and TRBJ2-7; 9 positions match TRBD2. Germline trimming cut 6 bases from V and 7 bases from J; bases unmatched to any gene: 10. Looked up from germline, CDR1 is SEHNR and CDR2 is FQNEAQ (reference sequence). This CDR3 comprises 14 residues. Here the CDR3 reads CASRPPSGTLEQYF. The DNA for the CDR3 is TGTGCCAGCAGGCCCCCTAGCGGGACGTTAGAGCAGTACTTC.

The chain combines TRBV28 with TRBJ2-7; 8 bases fit TRBD2. V lost 7 bases and J lost 0; bases outside the gene matches: 5. Germline CDR1 reads MDHEN; CDR2 reads SYDVKM. CDR3 length: 14 amino acids. The CDR3 is CASTRGGSSYEQYF. DNA for the CDR3: TGTGCCAGCACCCGGGGGGGGAGCTCCTACGAGCAGTACTTC.

This chain uses TRBV5-1 with TRBJ2-2; D gene uncertain. The V end was cut by 4 bases, the J end by 0 bases, with 13 bases between. CDR3 length: 16 amino acids. Germline CDR1 and CDR2: SGHRS and YFSETQ. The CDR3 coding sequence is TGCGCCAGCAGCATCATCAGCCGTTCGAACACCGGGGAGCTGTTTTTT. It specifies CASSIISRSNTGELFF.

V is TRBV6-5 and J is TRBJ2-2; D remains ambiguous. The CDR3 contains 13 residues. V was trimmed by 6 bases and J by 4 bases, leaving 9 bases between them. CDR1 is MNHEY, CDR2 SVGAGI, per germline. The CDR3 region is CASRGSGTGELFF. The DNA for the CDR3 is TGTGCCAGCAGGGGAAGTGGCACCGGGGAGCTGTTTTTT.

The V and J genes are TRBV7-2 and TRBJ1-5, with D possibly matching TRBD1 (6 bases). The V end lost 1 base, the J end lost 9 bases, and 22 bases lay between the germline ends. This CDR3 contains 17 residues. In germline, CDR1 is SGHTA, CDR2 FQGNSA. The CDR3 nucleotides read TGTGCCAGCAGCTTAGGCCCGGGGGCGACCAACCAGGGGCCCCAGCATTTT. Encoded protein: CASSLGPGATNQGPQHF.

The J gene is TRBJ2-7, the V gene TRBV14, with a tentative D call TRBD2 (5 bases). CDR1 and CDR2 from the germline V gene are SGHDN and FVKESK. The CDR3 has 13 amino acids. Trimming removed 1 base at V and 5 bases at J, with 9 bases between. The CDR3 loop reads CASSQGARDEQYF. CDR3 DNA: TGTGCCAGCAGCCAAGGAGCGAGGGACGAGCAGTACTTC.

The sample holds a few counts of this clone. The genes are TRBV2 and TRBJ2-7, with 7 bases aligning to TRBD2. The CDR3 consists of 16 residues. The V and J ends lost 5 bases and 4 bases, in that order; junction bases with no gene match: 14. CDR1 and CDR2 from the germline V gene are SNHLY and FYNNEI. DNA for the CDR3: TGTGCCAGCAGTCCCGGGGGAGGGCCAAGGTTGTACGAGCAGTACTTC. Translated: CASSPGGGPRLYEQYF.

The chain combines TRBV4-1 with TRBJ2-3, with D tentatively TRBD2 (5 bases). Germline CDR1 MGHRA, CDR2 YSYEKL. The germline V and J ends were trimmed by 0 bases and 1 base, with 8 bases remaining between them. The CDR3 extends over 15 amino acids. The CDR3 sequence is CASSQDLRGTDTQYF. The CDR3 nucleotides read TGCGCCAGCAGCCAAGATTTGCGGGGCACAGATACGCAGTATTTT.

The V call is TRBV4-1, the J call TRBJ2-2; no clear D gene. CDR1 MGHRA and CDR2 YSYEKL come from the germline V gene. Trimming left V 1 base short and J 6 bases short, with 3 bases between. The CDR3 is 12 amino acids. The CDR3 region has the DNA TGCGCCAGCAGCCAAGTTTCCGGGGAGCTGTTTTTT. This translates into CASSQVSGELFF.

A few counts support this clone. The CDR3 spells CASSFGGVPGYTF. CDR3 DNA sequence: TGTGCCAGCAGTTTTGGAGGCGTTCCTGGCTACACCTTC. This chain uses TRBV28 with TRBJ1-2, with no clear D. Germline values: CDR1 MDHEN, CDR2 SYDVKM. V dropped 3 bases and J dropped 7 bases, with 12 bases sitting between them. The CDR3 totals 13 residues.

The chain has TRBV30 and TRBJ2-7; D may be TRBD1 (6 bases). This CDR3 region has 13 residues. Germline-derived CDR1 and CDR2 are GTSNPN and SVGIG (reference sequence). With 5 bases removed from V and 3 bases from J, the gap between germline ends came to 14 bases. CDR3 protein: CAWQWGRSYEQYF. The CDR3 DNA reads TGTGCCTGGCAATGGGGGCGAAGCTACGAGCAGTACTTC.

The chain recombines TRBV5-1 with TRBJ2-3; 7 positions match TRBD2. This CDR3 is built from 15 residues. The V gene's germline CDR1 is SGHRS and CDR2 YFSETQ. The J segment lost 4 bases and the V segment lost 4 bases, leaving 9 bases of the junction unmatched. The CDR3 loop is CASSLLAGRADTQYF. The CDR3 coding sequence is TGCGCCAGCAGCCTTCTGGCGGGGAGGGCAGATACGCAGTATTTT.